These 29 T cell receptor beta chains share one sample of origin, sequenced in a study of T-cell reconstitution after alpha-beta-depleted transplantation in children. Study observations and caveats: A year post-transplant, T-cell counts and diversity derived mostly from newly produced T cells.

Preparation of the TCRbeta library was carried out with unique molecular identifiers. TCRdb itself ran the PCR reads through MiXCR, one entry per CDR3 protein. Among some 300,000 distinct CDR3 sequences listed, 6% to 10% were seen once. Their specific antigens are unknown. Specimen: peripheral blood, collected 360 days after TCRalphabeta/CD19-depleted stem cell transplant. The receptors were sampled from a female patient aged 2 to 10 who had a stem cell transplant for Fanconi anemia, so the T cells may come from the graft donor.

In this sample, this clonotype turned up many times. The chain is built from TRBV7-2 and TRBJ2-2, with unresolved D. The length of the CDR3 is 15 residues. Looked up from germline, CDR1 is SGHTA and CDR2 is FQGNSA. The V and J ends lost 0 bases and 5 bases respectively, with 10 bases between them. The CDR3 reads CASSLAMGRTGELFF. The CDR3 DNA reads as TGTGCCAGCAGCTTAGCGATGGGTAGAACCGGGGAGCTGTTTTTT.

This clonotype appeared a few times. The rearrangement joins TRBV6-5 to TRBJ2-2; D remains ambiguous. This CDR3 has 15 residues. Looked up from germline, CDR1 is MNHEY and CDR2 is SVGAGI. The ends were cut back, 2 bases at V and 2 bases at J, with 9 bases in the middle. CDR3 residues: CASSYPGSNTGELFF. The CDR3 DNA reads as TGTGCCAGCAGTTACCCCGGCAGCAACACCGGGGAGCTGTTTTTT.

This chain links TRBV7-8 with TRBJ2-7; a possible D gene is TRBD1 (5 bases). The CDR3 loop spans 16 amino acids. Germline-derived CDR1 and CDR2 are SGHVS and FQNEAQ. V was cut by 4 bases and J by 5 bases, with 21 bases left in between. The CDR3 DNA is TGTGCCAGCAGCTCTCCCGAAGGGGCAGGCCCGGACGAGCAGTACGTC. It encodes CASSSPEGAGPDEQYV.

Of note for this clonotype: One end of the junction is discordant with germline, which a read error may explain. This chain uses TRBV6-1 with TRBJ2-7, with D tentatively TRBD1 (5 bases). There are 9 residues in the CDR3. Per germline, CDR1 MNHNS and CDR2 SASEGT. The CDR3 DNA reads as TGTGCCAGCAGCAGGGATTCACTCTTC. Encoded protein: CASSRDSLF.

The V call is TRBV12-3 or TRBV12-4, the J call TRBJ2-1; D possibly corresponds to TRBD1 (6 bases). Trimming shortened V by 2 bases and J by 7 bases, and 12 bases separated the two germline ends. This CDR3 has 14 residues. The CDR3 sequence: CASSLTGSRNEQFF. The CDR3 bases are TGTGCCAGCAGTTTAACAGGGAGTCGGAATGAGCAGTTCTTC.

This clonotype was observed at least ten times. The V and J genes are TRBV29-1 and TRBJ1-1; TRBD1 might be the D (5 bases). Germline V lookup: CDR1 SQVTM, CDR2 ANQGSEA. This CDR3 has 15 amino acids. The germline V and J ends were trimmed by 5 bases and 0 bases, with 16 bases remaining between them. Written as DNA, the CDR3 is TGCAGCGTTATGATGCAGGGACGCCTGAACACTGAAGCTTTCTTT. Translating it yields CSVMMQGRLNTEAFF.

This clonotype came up many times. The V call is TRBV12-3 or TRBV12-4, the J call TRBJ2-7, with TRBD1 matching 12 bases. The CDR3 spans 18 residues. The V segment lost 3 bases and the J segment 3 bases; nucleotides outside the gene matches: 12. The CDR3 nucleotides are TGTGCCAGCAGTTTTTCGGGACAGGGGGCCTTCGACGTCTACGAGCAGTACTTC. This translates into CASSFSGQGAFDVYEQYF.

The rearrangement joins TRBV6-1 to TRBJ2-5; perhaps TRBD1 as D (6 bases). Trimming pared 8 bases from V and 1 base from J, leaving 26 bases between. The length of the CDR3 is 18 residues. The germline V gene has CDR1 MNHNS and CDR2 SASEGT. The chain's CDR3 is CASGPQAPGVLVQETQYF. The CDR3, as DNA: TGTGCCAGCGGCCCCCAGGCCCCAGGGGTGTTGGTCCAAGAGACCCAGTACTTC.

This clonotype was seen ten or more times. The V call is TRBV4-2, the J call TRBJ1-1; no definite D call. V was clipped by 1 base and J by 2 bases, with 11 bases between them. From germline, CDR1 is LGHNA and CDR2 YNFKEQ. The length of the CDR3 is 15 residues. The CDR3 reads CASSQGSQVNTEAFF. The CDR3 region has the DNA TGTGCCAGCAGCCAAGGGTCGCAGGTTAACACTGAAGCTTTCTTT.

This clonotype was counted at least ten times. This chain links TRBV5-1 with TRBJ2-5; the D is unclear. The V end was cut by 3 bases, the J end by 5 bases, with 11 bases between. The CDR3 covers 13 residues. The V gene's germline CDR1 is SGHRS and CDR2 YFSETQ. The CDR3: CASSSGPRETQYF. CDR3 nucleotides: TGCGCCAGCAGCTCGGGTCCGAGGGAGACCCAGTACTTC.

This clonotype was seen only a few times. The gene calls are TRBV20-1 and TRBJ1-1; D remains ambiguous. This CDR3 is 13 amino acids long. Trimming cost V 0 bases and J 5 bases, with 10 bases left between them. Germline V gene lookup returns CDR1 DFQATT and CDR2 SNEGSKA (reference sequence). CDR3 region: CSAREGVVTEAFF. The CDR3 DNA reads TGCAGTGCTAGAGAAGGTGTGGTGACTGAAGCTTTCTTT.

J is TRBJ1-5 and V is TRBV5-2; TRBD1, the D gene given by the table, was not confirmed from the DNA. TRBV5-2 is a listed pseudogene. There are 13 residues in the CDR3. CDR3 amino acids: CAILRWGDQPQHF. The CDR3 region has the DNA TGTGCCATCCTCCGGTGGGGGGATCAGCCCCAGCATTTT.

This clonotype was counted ten times or more. J is TRBJ1-3 and V is TRBV20-1; tentatively, D is TRBD1 (5 bases). The CDR3 is 16 amino acids. The germline V gene encodes CDR1 DFQATT and CDR2 SNEGSKA (reference sequence). The V and J ends lost 6 bases and 1 base respectively, with 19 bases between them. In DNA form, the CDR3 reads TGCAGTGCCAGATTTAGCAGGGAGTCTTCTGGAAACACCATATATTTT. Its protein is CSARFSRESSGNTIYF.

The chain combines TRBV4-1 with TRBJ1-6; no clear D. The germline V gene encodes CDR1 MGHRA and CDR2 YSYEKL. This CDR3 is built from 12 residues. The germline V and J ends were trimmed by 6 bases and 13 bases, with 13 bases remaining between them. The CDR3 protein is CASRLPGSPLHF. The CDR3 region has the DNA TGCGCCAGCAGGCTACCTGGGTCGCCCCTCCACTTT.

Only a few counts were recorded for this clonotype. This sequence joins TRBV28 and TRBJ1-5, with D maybe TRBD1 (5 bases). Deletions cut 8 bases from V and 6 bases from J, with 14 bases between. Germline values: CDR1 MDHEN, CDR2 SYDVKM. This CDR3 is built from 13 residues. CDR3 region: CASGYLGGQPQHF. The DNA for the CDR3 is TGTGCCAGCGGATACTTGGGGGGTCAGCCCCAGCATTTT.

V is TRBV28 and J is TRBJ2-7; 7 positions agree with TRBD1. The J segment lost 0 bases and the V segment lost 6 bases, leaving 5 bases of the junction unmatched. The CDR3 has 14 amino acids. The germline gives CDR1 MDHEN, CDR2 SYDVKM. CDR3 loop: CASRMTGPSYEQYF. CDR3 nucleotide sequence: TGTGCCAGCAGGATGACAGGGCCCTCCTACGAGCAGTACTTC. The full variable domain, completed using reference TRBV28 and TRBJ2-7, is DVKVTQSSRYLVKRTGEKVFLECVQDMDHENMFWYRQDPGLGLRLIYFSYDVKMKEKGDIPEGYSVSREKKERFSLILESASTNQTSMYLCASRMTGPSYEQYFGPGTRLTVT.

This clonotype was picked up a small number of times. The chain combines TRBV24-1 with TRBJ2-5, with D unclear. Trimming stripped 4 bases from V and 4 bases from J, with 12 bases between. The CDR3 totals 14 residues. Germline assignment: CDR1 KGHDR and CDR2 SFDVKD. The CDR3 DNA reads as TGTGCCACCAGTGACGGTGGGTTGGGAGAGACCCAGTACTTC. Its translation is CATSDGGLGETQYF.

The sample holds a few counts of this clonotype. V gene TRBV18 combines with J gene TRBJ2-1; 10 bases match TRBD1. This CDR3 is built from 16 residues. The trim removed 3 bases at V and 6 bases at J, leaving 8 bases unmatched. Germline V CDR1 and CDR2: KGHSH, LQKENI. CDR3 in DNA: TGTGCCAGCTCACCCCCCGGACAGGGGGTAGGCAATGAGCAGTTCTTC. As protein: CASSPPGQGVGNEQFF. The full variable domain, completed using reference TRBV18 and TRBJ2-1, is NAGVMQNPRHLVRRRGQEARLRCSPMKGHSHVYWYRQLPEEGLKFMVYLQKENIIDESGMPKERFSAEFPKEGPSILRIQQVVRGDSAAYFCASSPPGQGVGNEQFFGPGTRLTVL.

This clonotype was counted at least ten times. The chain is built from TRBV5-1 and TRBJ2-2; perhaps TRBD1 as D (5 bases). V was pared by 1 base and J by 1 base, with 8 bases between. CDR1 is SGHRS, CDR2 YFSETQ, per germline. The CDR3 is 15 amino acids. CDR3 DNA sequence: TGCGCCAGCAGCTTGTTTAGGGGGAACACCGGGGAGCTGTTTTTT. Its translation: CASSLFRGNTGELFF. Based on the CDR3 plus reference TRBV5-1 and TRBJ2-2, the full variable domain is KAGVTQTPRYLIKTRGQQVTLSCSPISGHRSVSWYQQTPGQGLQFLFEYFSETQRNKGNFPGRFSGRQFSNSRSEMNVSTLELGDSALYLCASSLFRGNTGELFFGEGSRLTVL.

This clonotype was recorded many times. The chain couples TRBV27 to TRBJ2-7, with 8 bases that match TRBD1. This CDR3 comprises 15 residues. The V segment lost 6 bases and the J segment 2 bases; nucleotides outside the gene matches: 9. Germline CDR1 reads MNHEY; CDR2 reads SMNVEV (reference sequence). The CDR3 DNA is TGTGCCAGCAGGGGTTCAGGGGGCTTACCCTACGAGCAGTACTTC. It encodes CASRGSGGLPYEQYF.

This clonotype was seen more than once but under ten times. The chain uses TRBV20-1 and TRBJ2-7, with a weak D call TRBD1 (6 bases). Germline V CDR1 and CDR2: DFQATT, SNEGSKA (reference sequence). Trimming removed 4 bases at V and 2 bases at J, with 12 bases between. This CDR3 spans 13 amino acids. In nucleotides, the CDR3 is TGCAGTGCTATGCAGGGACATCCCTACGAGCAGTACTTC. Protein product: CSAMQGHPYEQYF.

This clonotype was observed many times. This rearrangement joins TRBV11-2 to TRBJ2-3; 10 positions agree with TRBD1. Germline V gene lookup returns CDR1 SGHAT and CDR2 FQNNGV. This CDR3 has 14 residues. The junction had 5 bases not matched to a gene; V was cut back by 8 bases and J by 3 bases. CDR3 nucleotides: TGTGCCAGCCAGACAGGGGGCTATACAGATACGCAGTATTTT. It is translated as CASQTGGYTDTQYF.

This clonotype was counted at least ten times. This chain joins TRBV27 and TRBJ2-1; no clear D. V gave up 0 bases and J gave up 13 bases, with 16 bases separating them. Germline-derived CDR1 and CDR2 are MNHEY and SMNVEV (reference sequence). The CDR3 loop spans 14 amino acids. CDR3 nucleotide sequence: TGTGCCAGCAGTTTATCACTGCTAGGTAGCCAACAGTTCTTC. Translation gives CASSLSLLGSQQFF.

This clonotype came up many times. V usage is TRBV5-6 and J usage is TRBJ1-1, with D uncertain. Germline-derived CDR1 and CDR2 are SGHDT and YYEEEE. The CDR3 totals 13 residues. V lost 4 bases to trimming and J lost 2 bases, with 9 bases between them. CDR3 bases: TGTGCCAGCAGCCTTACACAAAACACTGAAGCTTTCTTT. The encoded protein is CASSLTQNTEAFF.

The chain employs TRBV7-8 and TRBJ2-5, with TRBD2 matching over 8 bases. Germline-derived CDR1 and CDR2 are SGHVS and FQNEAQ. The CDR3 has 14 residues. V was pared by 3 bases and J by 5 bases, with 5 bases of the junction left unmatched. CDR3 bases: TGTGCCAGCAGCTTTCGACTAGCGAAGGAGACCCAGTACTTC. It is translated as CASSFRLAKETQYF. Variable domain in full (rest from reference TRBV7-8 and TRBJ2-5): GAGVSQSPRYKVAKRGQDVALRCDPISGHVSLFWYQQALGQGPEFLTYFQNEAQLDKSGLPSDRFFAERPEGSVSTLKIQRTQQEDSAVYLCASSFRLAKETQYFGPGTRLLVL.

The chain joins TRBV11-2 to TRBJ1-4; 8 bases fit TRBD1. From germline, CDR1 is SGHAT and CDR2 FQNNGV. V was pared by 1 base and J by 2 bases, with 6 bases of the junction left unmatched. This CDR3 spans 17 amino acids. Here the CDR3 DNA reads TGTGCCAGCAGCTTAGTTGGGCAGGGGGCCACTAATGAAAAACTGTTTTTT. This sequence encodes CASSLVGQGATNEKLFF.

The genes are TRBV6-2 or TRBV6-3 and TRBJ2-7; TRBD1 might be the D (5 bases). CDR1 MNHEY and CDR2 SVGEGT come from the germline V gene. CDR3 length: 12 residues. Trimming stripped 8 bases from V and 3 bases from J, with 11 bases between. CDR3 sequence: CASAKGYYEQYF. CDR3 in DNA: TGTGCCAGCGCTAAGGGGTACTACGAGCAGTACTTC.

This clonotype was counted between two and nine times. The genes are TRBV7-2 and TRBJ2-2; D unresolved. Germline CDR1 reads SGHTA; CDR2 reads FQGNSA. This CDR3 spans 16 amino acids. The V and J ends lost 2 bases and 0 bases respectively, with 10 bases between them. As DNA, the CDR3 is TGTGCCAGCAGCTTAAGACGGACGACGAACACCGGGGAGCTGTTTTTT. Translation gives CASSLRRTTNTGELFF.

This clonotype was detected ten times or more. The rearrangement links TRBV6-1 to TRBJ2-1; 10 nucleotides match TRBD1. Trimming removed 6 bases from V and 9 bases from J; junction bases left unmatched: 11. The germline V gene has CDR1 MNHNS and CDR2 SASEGT. The CDR3 is 15 residues long. The CDR3 region has the DNA TGTGCCAGCAGAAAGTGGACAGGGGGTTGGAGTGAGCAGTTCTTC. Residues: CASRKWTGGWSEQFF.